The subject of this entry is one T cell receptor (beta chain). The data originate from a study of identical twins. Trimming stripped 3 bases from V and 8 bases from J, with 8 bases between. The V gene's germline CDR1 is DFQATT and CDR2 SNEGSKA (reference sequence). The CDR3 extends over 11 amino acids. Template switching added a universal primer binding site, and final cDNA carried unique molecular identifiers. A single record per CDR3 protein comes from TCRdb applying MiXCR to the 5' RACE reads. The sample contains roughly 770,000 distinct CDR3 sequences, roughly 20% of which appear only once. These data are also associated with another study on T cells expressing NK-cell markers. That investigation notes: Within the sequenced cohort of eight donors, seven exhibited HCMV seropositivity and one was seronegative.

The source of this sequence is a woman under 30 in good health. The chain combines TRBV20-1 with TRBJ2-1; D gene uncertain. The sequenced material came from PBMCs. In DNA, the CDR3 is TGCAGTGCTAGCCGATGGGATGAGCAGTTCTTC. This sequence encodes CSASRWDEQFF.